The rows below give T cell receptor beta chains drawn from one sample of a study of spatial heterogeneity in lung cancer. Each CDR3 protein is one row after TCRdb ran MiXCR on the 5' RACE reads. The sample has roughly 120,000 distinct CDR3 sequences, 12% seen once. Sequencing was performed on PBMCs, taken at follow-up. These receptors all stem from a male donor with early-stage non-small cell lung cancer. The CDR3 runs from the conserved cysteine through the conserved F or W. Fields, in order: D gene, clone size, J gene, V gene, CDR3 DNA, CDR3 protein. D genes are given only for firm matches. Clone size is not always given. Where it is, it says once, few, many or a class for expanded clones.

>-|few|TRBJ1-1|TRBV20-1
TGCAGTGCTCCGGATGCGGGTAAGAACACTGAAGCTTTCTTT
CSAPDAGKNTEAFF
>-|many|TRBJ2-1|TRBV21-1
TGTGCCAGCAGCAAAGTTCGACCGGGACTAGCGGGGGTCCTCCTCTCCTACAATGAGCAGTTCTTC
CASSKVRPGLAGVLLSYNEQFF
>TRBD2|-|TRBJ2-5|TRBV5-1
TGCGCCAGCAGTCTTCGGGGAGGGACGCAAGAGACCCAGTACTTC
CASSLRGGTQETQYF
>TRBD1|-|TRBJ1-4|TRBV6-6
TGTGCCAGCAGTTACTCGTTAGGGACAGGGAGAGGGGAAAAACTGTTTTTT
CASSYSLGTGRGEKLFF
>TRBD1|-|TRBJ2-5|TRBV20-1
TGCAGTGCTAGAGCGGGACAGGGTAGAGAGACCCAGTACTTC
CSARAGQGRETQYF
>-|-|TRBJ2-2|TRBV12-3/TRBV12-4
TGTGCCAGCAGCCACAGGGCCGGGGAGCTGTTTTTT
CASSHRAGELFF
>TRBD1|-|TRBJ2-1|TRBV15
TGTGCCACCAGCGGTCGACAGGGGACCTACAATGAGCAGTTCTTC
CATSGRQGTYNEQFF
>-|-|TRBJ2-7|TRBV2
TGTGCCAGCAGTGACGGGCTAGTTCGCGAGCAGTACTTC
CASSDGLVREQYF
>-|-|TRBJ1-3|TRBV6-5
TGTGCCAGCAGGAACGCCGCCGCCATATATTTT
CASRNAAAIYF
>TRBD1|many|TRBJ2-7|TRBV5-5
TGTGCCAGCAGTAATACAGGGGGCCTAACCTACGAGCAGTACTTC
CASSNTGGLTYEQYF
>TRBD1|many|TRBJ1-1|TRBV20-1
TGCAGTGCCCCGACAGGGGGTAGGACTGAAGCTTTCTTT
CSAPTGGRTEAFF
>-|once|TRBJ2-1|TRBV7-9
TGTGCCAGCAGCTTGGGCAGGGCCAACAATGAGCAGTTCTTC
CASSLGRANNEQFF
>TRBD1|few|TRBJ1-6|TRBV10-3
TGTGCCATCAGTGAGGGGACAGGGAGCGGCTCACCCCTCCACTTT
CAISEGTGSGSPLHF
>-|few|TRBJ2-7|TRBV25-1
TGTGCCAGCAGTGGGGACGGTGGGCGGGACGAGCAGTACTTC
CASSGDGGRDEQYF
>TRBD1|few|TRBJ2-7|TRBV6-5
TGTGCCAGCACTGGACAGGGGCCCGAGCAGTACTTC
CASTGQGPEQYF
>-|-|TRBJ1-4|TRBV7-8
TGTGCCAGCAGCTTGAGTCGAAAAGATGAAAAACTGTTTTTT
CASSLSRKDEKLFF
>TRBD1|many|TRBJ1-1|TRBV20-1
TGCAGTGCTAGAACCGGGACAGGGCTTGCCCTGGGGGCTTTCTTT
CSARTGTGLALGAFF
>TRBD1|-|TRBJ1-6|TRBV10-2
TGTGCCTCACGGACAGGGACCTATAATTCACCCCTCCACTTT
CASRTGTYNSPLHF
>-|-|TRBJ1-5|TRBV12-3/TRBV12-4
TGTGCCAGCAGTGTCTCTCCCAATCAGCCCCAGCATTTT
CASSVSPNQPQHF
>-|-|TRBJ1-6|TRBV7-3
TGTGCCAGCAGCTACAATCATAATTCACCCCTCCACTTT
CASSYNHNSPLHF
>-|few|TRBJ1-6|TRBV6-5
TGTGCCAGCAGTTACTCTAGAGGCATTTCCGATAATTCACCCCTCCACTTT
CASSYSRGISDNSPLHF
>-|many|TRBJ1-6|TRBV28
TGTGCCAGCACGGCCCCGGGGTATAATTCACCCCTCCACTTT
CASTAPGYNSPLHF
>TRBD1|many|TRBJ2-7|TRBV29-1
TGCAGCGTTCAGACAGGGGAGGTCCACGAGCAGTACTTC
CSVQTGEVHEQYF
>-|few|TRBJ1-1|TRBV28
TGTGCCAGCAGTTCCCGGACAGTCGGAATGAACACTGAAGCTTTCTTT
CASSSRTVGMNTEAFF
>-|few|TRBJ1-1|TRBV7-2
TGTGCCAGCAGCCCGAACCCGAGTCGGCGTGAAGCTTTCTTT
CASSPNPSRREAFF
>TRBD1|-|TRBJ2-5|TRBV12-3/TRBV12-4
TGTGCCGGCAGTTTTCAGGGGGCAGAGACCCAGTACTTC
CAGSFQGAETQYF
>-|-|TRBJ2-3|TRBV30
TGTGCCTGGGGGCCGGGCCTAACGACAGATACGCAGTATTTT
CAWGPGLTTDTQYF
>TRBD2|-|TRBJ2-5|TRBV6-2/TRBV6-3
TGTGCCAGCAGTTACGGGACTAGCGGGTACCAAGAGACCCAGTACTTC
CASSYGTSGYQETQYF
>-|many|TRBJ1-4|TRBV7-6
TGTGCCAGCAGCCCCCAGGCCAGGGGTAATGAAAAACTGTTTTTT
CASSPQARGNEKLFF
>-|many|TRBJ1-4|TRBV9
TGTGCCAGCAGCGTGACAGGATCCGAAAAACTGTTTTTT
CASSVTGSEKLFF
>TRBD2|-|TRBJ2-1|TRBV30
TGTGCCTGGAGTGTACGCAGGCTAGCGGGGGTCCACTACAATGAGCAGTTCTTC
CAWSVRRLAGVHYNEQFF
>-|few|TRBJ2-2|TRBV28
TGTGCCAGCAAAACAGCCACCGGGGAGCTGTTTTTT
CASKTATGELFF
>-|many|TRBJ2-1|TRBV10-3
TGTGCCACCACCGACCGCTACAATGAGCAGTTCTTC
CATTDRYNEQFF
>TRBD1|-|TRBJ1-4|TRBV2
TGTGCCAGCAGTGAGGGACAGGGAAGATCTGGCAGGGAAAAACTGTTTTTT
CASSEGQGRSGREKLFF
>-|-|TRBJ1-5|TRBV28
TGTGCCAGCAGTTTCCCCACGGAGGGCAATCAGCCCCAGCATTTT
CASSFPTEGNQPQHF
>TRBD2|few|TRBJ2-1|TRBV28
TGTGCCAGCAGCCGTAATAGCGGGGGGAAAGGGAGTGAGCAGTTCTTC
CASSRNSGGKGSEQFF
>TRBD1|-|TRBJ1-5|TRBV29-1
TGCAGCGTTGCCCCGACAGGGGATCAGCCCCAGCATTTT
CSVAPTGDQPQHF
>TRBD1|-|TRBJ1-2|TRBV5-1
TGCGCCAGCAGCTCCCCGACAGGGAACTATGGCTACACCTTC
CASSSPTGNYGYTF
>TRBD1|few|TRBJ2-7|TRBV5-1
TGCGCCAGCAGCTCCCGGACAGGGGGCGAGCAGTACTTC
CASSSRTGGEQYF
>TRBD2|-|TRBJ2-7|TRBV24-1
TGTGCCACCAGTGATCCCGGGACTAGCGGCACCTACGAGCAGTACTTC
CATSDPGTSGTYEQYF
>TRBD1|many|TRBJ1-2|TRBV6-2/TRBV6-3
TGTGCCAGCAGCCGGCCGGGACAGGGGCACTATGGCTACACCTTC
CASSRPGQGHYGYTF
>-|many|TRBJ2-3|TRBV6-2/TRBV6-3
TGTGCCAGCAGTTACCCCCCAGATACGCAGTATTTT
CASSYPPDTQYF
>-|-|TRBJ1-2|TRBV7-8
TGTGCCAGCAGCCCCCCAGGCCGAGGGGCAAACTATGGCTACACCTTC
CASSPPGRGANYGYTF
>TRBD1|many|TRBJ1-1|TRBV4-1
TGCGCCAGCAGCCTCTACGGACAGGGGAAGACTGAAGCTTTCTTT
CASSLYGQGKTEAFF
>-|many|TRBJ2-5|TRBV7-2
TGTGCCAGCAGAGGGAGTACGGGAGAGACCCAGTACTTC
CASRGSTGETQYF
>TRBD2|-|TRBJ2-3|TRBV6-2/TRBV6-3
TGTGCCAGCAGTTACTCGGGTTTAAAGCGGGGGCCCCTCAGCTATACGCAGTATTTT
CASSYSGLKRGPLSYTQYF
>TRBD1|-|TRBJ2-2|TRBV27
TGTGCCAGCAAGGGACAGGGGATAGGAGGGGAGCTGTTTTTT
CASKGQGIGGELFF
>TRBD1|few|TRBJ1-2|TRBV28
TGTGCCAGCAGACCGGGACAGGGGGCCTATGGCTACACCTTC
CASRPGQGAYGYTF
>-|-|TRBJ2-3|TRBV20-1
TGCAGTCCCCGGCTTGGGAGCGGACCCACAGATACGCAGTATTTT
CSPRLGSGPTDTQYF
>TRBD1|many|TRBJ2-1|TRBV5-1
TGCGCCAGCAGCCTGGAAGGGACAGGGCTCTCTGAGCAGTTCTTC
CASSLEGTGLSEQFF
>-|many|TRBJ1-3|TRBV20-1
TGCAGTGGGGCCGGGACTTCATCGATCTCTGGAAACACCATATATTTT
CSGAGTSSISGNTIYF
>-|many|TRBJ1-1|TRBV29-1
TGCAGCGCCTCTGGGGACACCAAGAACACTGAAGCTTTCTTT
CSASGDTKNTEAFF
>-|few|TRBJ2-4|TRBV28
TGTGCCAGCAGTTTATCCATAAAAAACATTCAGTACTTC
CASSLSIKNIQYF
>TRBD1|-|TRBJ1-4|TRBV7-6
TGTGCCAGCAGCACAGGGACAGATAATGAAAAACTGTTTTTT
CASSTGTDNEKLFF
>-|many|TRBJ2-6|TRBV6-2/TRBV6-3
TGTGCCAGCAACCAGGGACTTGTCTCTGGGGCCAACGTCCTGACTTTC
CASNQGLVSGANVLTF